Shown below are 15 T cell receptor beta chains from a single sample sequenced in a study of blood T cell repertoires in COVID-19. The repertoire was sequenced with immunoSEQ multiplex PCR; TCRdb's copy has only in-frame clones and lacks some. The profile shows 150,000 to 200,000 clones, 82% of them singletons. Source material: peripheral blood. These TCRs come from a woman between 40 and 55 years old with COVID-19, enrolled during active disease.

The chain carries TRBV4-1 and TRBJ1-1, with D tentatively TRBD1 (6 bases). The CDR3 sequence is 15 residues long. V lost 0 bases and J 5 bases, leaving 13 bases between the germline ends. Germline V CDR1 and CDR2: MGHRA, YSYEKL. CDR3 sequence reads: CASSQDAGRGTEAFF. In nucleotides, the CDR3 is TGCGCCAGCAGCCAAGATGCAGGGAGGGGGACTGAAGCTTTCTTT.

V usage is TRBV5-6 and J usage is TRBJ2-2; a possible D gene is TRBD1 (6 bases). The V gene's germline CDR1 is SGHDT and CDR2 YYEEEE. The length of the CDR3 is 17 residues. V gave up 3 bases and J gave up 0 bases, with 15 bases separating them. CDR3 sequence (DNA): TGTGCCAGCAGCTCACGGGACATTTCAACGAACACCGGGGAGCTGTTTTTT. Residues: CASSSRDISTNTGELFF.

The chain recombines TRBV10-3 with TRBJ2-5; D ambiguous. Germline CDR1 reads ENHRY; CDR2 reads SYGVKD. The CDR3 length is 12 residues. With 0 bases removed from V and 11 bases from J, the gap between germline ends came to 10 bases. The CDR3, as DNA: TGTGCCATCAGTGAGTCTGGGCCCCATCAGTACTTC. This gives the protein CAISESGPHQYF.

The chain employs TRBV28 and TRBJ1-5; a weak D match, TRBD1 (6 bases). CDR3 length: 18 residues. Germline V gene sequence: CDR1 MDHEN, CDR2 SYDVKM. Between the trimmed V and J ends, which lost 4 bases and 3 bases, there was a span of 22 bases. In DNA form, the CDR3 reads TGTGCCAGCAGTTCCTACTCGTCACTACGGACAGCCAATCAGCCCCAGCATTTT. Translation gives CASSSYSSLRTANQPQHF. The entire variable domain, with the rest obtained from reference TRBV28 and TRBJ1-5, is as follows: DVKVTQSSRYLVKRTGEKVFLECVQDMDHENMFWYRQDPGLGLRLIYFSYDVKMKEKGDIPEGYSVSREKKERFSLILESASTNQTSMYLCASSSYSSLRTANQPQHFGDGTRLSIL.

The chain recombines TRBV19 with TRBJ1-2; no clear D. The CDR3 consists of 12 residues. The germline V gene encodes CDR1 LNHDA and CDR2 SQIVND (reference sequence). Trimming left V 5 bases short and J 8 bases short, with 12 bases between. CDR3 DNA sequence: TGTGCCAGTAGTCTGTCATTGGAGGGCTACACCTTC. Translation gives CASSLSLEGYTF.

This clone was seen only a few times. The chain combines TRBV7-9 with TRBJ1-4; TRBD1 is a possible D gene (5 bases). Trimming pared 8 bases from V and 5 bases from J, leaving 21 bases between. The V gene's germline CDR1 is SEHNR and CDR2 FQNEAQ (reference sequence). The CDR3 contains 16 residues. The CDR3 nucleotides read TGTGCCAGCTCAGGGCCCCTGCAATCAAAAAATGAAAAACTGTTTTTT. Translated, it gives CASSGPLQSKNEKLFF.

The chain combines TRBV5-8 with TRBJ2-7; 8 bases are shared with TRBD2. Germline V gene data show CDR1 as SGHTS and CDR2 as YDEGEE. The CDR3 is 14 amino acids. V lost 2 bases and J lost 2; bases outside the gene matches: 3. The CDR3 DNA reads TGTGCCAGCAGCTTAGAGCGGGGGACCTACGAGCAGTACTTC. Translated, it gives CASSLERGTYEQYF.

The chain uses TRBV6-1 and TRBJ1-2; 8 positions match TRBD1. Trimming removed 5 bases from V and 1 base from J; junction bases left unmatched: 9. The germline V gene encodes CDR1 MNHNS and CDR2 SASEGT. This CDR3 comprises 16 residues. The CDR3 nucleotides are TGTGCCAGCAGTAAAGGACAGGGTCAACTTAACTATGGCTACACCTTC. The encoded protein is CASSKGQGQLNYGYTF.

This chain uses TRBV15 with TRBJ2-6; 10 nucleotides line up with TRBD1. CDR1 is LNHNV, CDR2 YYDKDF, per germline (reference sequence). V was pared by 5 bases and J by 2 bases, with 9 bases of the junction left unmatched. The CDR3 totals 18 residues. The CDR3 loop is CATSLTDRGNTGANVLTF. DNA of the CDR3: TGTGCCACCAGCTTGACGGACAGGGGGAATACTGGGGCCAACGTCCTGACTTTC.

This chain joins TRBV14 and TRBJ2-5; TRBD2 agrees at 8 bases. Germline trimming cut 6 bases from V and 3 bases from J; bases unmatched to any gene: 6. The CDR3 runs 14 residues. Germline values: CDR1 SGHDN, CDR2 FVKESK. The CDR3 DNA is TGTGCCAGCAGGAGGACTAGCCGGGAAGAGACCCAGTACTTC. Encoded protein: CASRRTSREETQYF.

This clone turned up a few times. The gene calls are TRBV7-3 and TRBJ2-5; 10 bases agree with TRBD1. From germline, CDR1 is SGHTA and CDR2 FQGTGA. V was clipped by 5 bases and J by 5 bases; unmatched bases: 8. The CDR3 is 15 amino acids. The CDR3, as DNA: TGTGCCAGCAGCCCAGACAGGGGGCGCCTGGAGACCCAGTACTTC. Translated: CASSPDRGRLETQYF.

The CDR3 DNA reads as TGTGCCAGCAGCAAGGGCCAGGGGTACCAAGAGACCCAGTACTTC. Amino acid sequence: CASSKGQGYQETQYF. This sequence joins TRBV7-9 and TRBJ2-5, with D possibly being TRBD1 (6 bases). CDR3 size: 15 residues. Trimming cost V 5 bases and J 0 bases, with 13 bases left between them. Germline V gives CDR1 SEHNR, CDR2 FQNEAQ (reference sequence).

The chain is built from TRBV3-1 (or the pseudogene TRBV3-2) and TRBJ1-2; D call uncertain. This CDR3 contains 15 residues. The germline CDR1 and CDR2 sequences are LGHDT and YNNKEL (reference sequence). Trimming took off 0 bases at V and 4 bases at J, with 12 bases between the two ends. CDR3 sequence reads: CASSQDGSWSYGYTF. The CDR3 DNA sequence: TGTGCCAGCAGCCAAGATGGTTCCTGGAGCTATGGCTACACCTTC.

This clone was detected once. The chain carries TRBV11-2 and TRBJ2-7; TRBD2 matches 10 bases. In germline, CDR1 is SGHAT, CDR2 FQNNGV. The CDR3 is 15 residues long. V lost 5 bases to trimming and J lost 4 bases; unmatched junction nucleotides: 8. The CDR3 DNA follows: TGTGCCAGCAGCCCAAGGAGCGGGAGGGGTTACGAGCAGTACTTC. It is translated as CASSPRSGRGYEQYF.

The chain couples TRBV3-1 (or the pseudogene TRBV3-2) to TRBJ1-3, with TRBD1 as a possible D gene (6 bases). Between the trimmed V and J ends, which lost 4 bases and 7 bases, there was a span of 11 bases. The length of the CDR3 is 13 residues. Looked up from germline, CDR1 is LGHDT and CDR2 is YNNKEL (reference sequence). The CDR3 protein is CASSRGQANTIYF. The CDR3 DNA reads as TGTGCCAGCAGCCGGGGACAAGCGAACACCATATATTTT.